Below are 20 T cell receptor beta chains sequenced from a single sample in a study of T cells in Graves' hyperthyroidism and ophthalmopathy. Researchers amplified the TCR beta CDR3 regions from RNA transcripts. A set of HTBI primers served as the primers for a first-round RT-PCR of the TCR CDR3. TCRdb fed the multiplex PCR reads into MiXCR, producing one record per CDR3 protein. Of around 440,000 distinct CDR3 sequences listed, 15% to 17% are singletons. The specimen was blood. The receptors stem from a woman younger than 35 with Graves' hyperthyroidism.

This clonotype was counted many times. The chain joins TRBV3-1 to TRBJ1-2; maybe TRBD1 (5 bases). The CDR3 totals 13 residues. The germline V gene has CDR1 LGHDT and CDR2 YNNKEL (reference sequence). Trimming took off 4 bases at V and 8 bases at J, with 14 bases between the two ends. The CDR3 sequence is CASSPDPRDGYTF. The CDR3 DNA sequence: TGTGCCAGCAGCCCGGACCCCCGGGACGGCTACACCTTC.

The chain recombines TRBV2 with TRBJ2-7; 11 bases align to TRBD2. CDR1 SNHLY and CDR2 FYNNEI come from the germline V gene. With V trimmed by 1 base and J by 7 bases, 9 bases remained unmatched. This CDR3 has 16 amino acids. The CDR3 sequence: CASSEGLAGGPPEQYF. The CDR3 nucleotides read TGTGCCAGCAGTGAAGGGCTAGCGGGAGGACCCCCGGAGCAGTACTTC.

This clonotype came up many times. The J gene is TRBJ1-2, the V gene TRBV12-3 or TRBV12-4; D gene ambiguous. CDR3 size: 13 residues. V was clipped by 2 bases and J by 4 bases, with 8 bases between them. CDR3 nucleotide sequence: TGTGCCAGCAGTTTAAGGACCACCTATGGCTACACCTTC. Translated, it gives CASSLRTTYGYTF.

This clonotype has ten or more counts. The chain uses TRBV3-1 and TRBJ1-2; TRBD1 is a possible D gene (6 bases). This CDR3 has 14 residues. V lost 0 bases and J 6 bases, leaving 11 bases between the germline ends. Germline CDR1 is LGHDT and CDR2 is YNNKEL (reference sequence). The CDR3: CASSQDQAGDGYTF. CDR3 coding DNA: TGTGCCAGCAGCCAAGATCAGGCAGGGGATGGCTACACCTTC.

This clonotype has ten or more counts. CDR3 sequence reads: CASSLPRPTYGYTF. In DNA form, the CDR3 reads TGTGCCAGCAGTTTACCACGGCCGACCTATGGCTACACCTTC. The gene calls are TRBV12-3 or TRBV12-4 and TRBJ1-2; D remains unclear. This CDR3 comprises 14 residues. Trimming removed 2 bases at V and 4 bases at J, with 11 bases between.

In this sample, this clonotype turned up many times. The chain carries TRBV20-1 and TRBJ2-1, with 10 nucleotides matching TRBD2. V lost 3 bases, J lost 3 bases, and 8 bases stayed unmatched. This CDR3 spans 16 amino acids. The germline CDR1 and CDR2 sequences are DFQATT and SNEGSKA (reference sequence). In DNA, the CDR3 is TGCAGTGCTAGGCTAGCGGGAGTCCCTTTCTACAATGAGCAGTTCTTC. Translation gives CSARLAGVPFYNEQFF.

This clonotype was found many times. V and J are TRBV5-8 and TRBJ2-2, with D perhaps matching TRBD1 (6 bases). The CDR3 is 15 amino acids. With 1 base removed from V and 6 bases from J, the gap between germline ends came to 13 bases. The V gene's germline CDR1 is SGHTS and CDR2 YDEGEE. The DNA for the CDR3 is TGTGCCAGCAGCTTGTCGAACCGACAGGCCGGGGAGCTGTTTTTT. The encoded protein is CASSLSNRQAGELFF.

This clonotype was detected ten times or more. The V and J genes are TRBV5-1 and TRBJ2-1; possible D gene TRBD1, 6 bases. V lost 7 bases and J 0 bases, leaving 11 bases between the germline ends. Germline V CDR1 and CDR2: SGHRS, YFSETQ. The CDR3 covers 14 residues. CDR3 sequence (DNA): TGCGCCAGCCACAGGGCAAGCTCCTACAATGAGCAGTTCTTC. Its translation is CASHRASSYNEQFF.

In its sample, this clonotype is medium-sized. The CDR3 region has the DNA TGTGCCAGCAGCTTAGTTATGCTAGCGGGGGAAACCGGGGAGCTGTTTTTT. This gives the protein CASSLVMLAGETGELFF. The chain couples TRBV11-2 to TRBJ2-2, with TRBD2 matching over 10 bases. CDR3 length: 17 residues. Germline V gene lookup returns CDR1 SGHAT and CDR2 FQNNGV. J gave up 5 bases and V 1 base, and 7 bases lay outside the gene matches.

The chain recombines TRBV20-1 with TRBJ1-1, with no clear D. Trimming shortened V by 2 bases and J by 11 bases, and 12 bases separated the two germline ends. This CDR3 has 11 residues. Per the germline V gene, CDR1 is DFQATT and CDR2 is SNEGSKA (reference sequence). CDR3 DNA sequence: TGCAGTGCTAGAAAGACCCCTGGGGCTTTCTTT. Translated, it gives CSARKTPGAFF.

Many counts were recorded for this clonotype. V is TRBV20-1 and J is TRBJ1-5; tentative D call: TRBD1 (6 bases). This CDR3 is built from 13 residues. Germline V lookup: CDR1 DFQATT, CDR2 SNEGSKA (reference sequence). Trimming took off 5 bases at V and 5 bases at J, with 13 bases between the two ends. As DNA, the CDR3 is TGCAGTGCTGGAACAGGGAGGGATCAGCCCCAGCATTTT. It specifies CSAGTGRDQPQHF.

This clonotype was detected ten times or more. The chain combines TRBV6-1 with TRBJ2-6; tentatively, D is TRBD1 or TRBD2 (5 bases each). Germline V gene lookup returns CDR1 MNHNS and CDR2 SASEGT. The CDR3 has 16 amino acids. The germline V and J ends were trimmed by 4 bases and 3 bases, with 13 bases remaining between them. CDR3 in DNA: TGTGCCAGCAGTGGCAATCCGGGGCGTGGGGCCAACGTCCTGACTTTC. Translation: CASSGNPGRGANVLTF.

This clonotype appeared many times. The V and J genes are TRBV4-1 and TRBJ2-7, with 13 bases lining up with TRBD2. With 0 bases clipped from V and 0 bases from J, the junction kept 2 bases outside the gene matches. CDR1 is MGHRA and CDR2 is YSYEKL in the germline V gene. This CDR3 region has 17 residues. Here the CDR3 reads CASSQERTSGSSYEQYF. The DNA for the CDR3 is TGCGCCAGCAGCCAAGAGAGGACTAGCGGGAGCTCCTACGAGCAGTACTTC.

This chain joins TRBV7-2 and TRBJ2-3; 7 bases line up with TRBD2. Germline loops: CDR1 SGHTA, CDR2 FQGNSA. The CDR3 extends over 15 amino acids. The ends lost 2 bases at V and 4 bases at J; junction bases unmatched: 6. The CDR3 loop reads CASSLQARGADTQYF. In DNA, the CDR3 is TGTGCCAGCAGCTTACAGGCTCGGGGGGCAGATACGCAGTATTTT.

In this sample, this clonotype turned up many times. This sequence joins TRBV27 and TRBJ1-2, with D maybe TRBD1 (5 bases). V was clipped by 4 bases and J by 4 bases, with 10 bases between them. Germline values: CDR1 MNHEY, CDR2 SMNVEV (reference sequence). The CDR3 is 13 amino acids. CDR3 in DNA: TGTGCCAGCAGTTCGGACACAAGCTATGGCTACACCTTC. It yields the protein CASSSDTSYGYTF.

This clonotype has ten or more counts. J is TRBJ2-3 and V is TRBV20-1; D remains ambiguous. With 1 base removed from V and 0 bases from J, the gap between germline ends came to 11 bases. This CDR3 spans 15 amino acids. Germline assignment: CDR1 DFQATT and CDR2 SNEGSKA (reference sequence). In DNA form, the CDR3 reads TGCAGTGCTAGAGGCCCTTGGGCGAGCACAGATACGCAGTATTTT. It specifies CSARGPWASTDTQYF.

This clonotype was detected many times. This chain connects TRBV10-3 to TRBJ1-6, with D tentatively TRBD1 (6 bases). Germline V gives CDR1 ENHRY, CDR2 SYGVKD. The CDR3 has 17 amino acids. Trimming stripped 7 bases from V and 7 bases from J, with 23 bases between. The CDR3 DNA reads as TGTGCCATCATCCAACCTTCAGGGACATCAACAAATTCACCCCTCCACTTT. The encoded protein is CAIIQPSGTSTNSPLHF.

This clonotype was seen ten or more times. This chain joins TRBV18 and TRBJ1-2; a possible D gene is TRBD1 (5 bases). V was trimmed by 9 bases and J by 1 base, leaving 12 bases between them. CDR3 length: 13 amino acids. CDR1 is KGHSH, CDR2 LQKENI, per germline. The CDR3 DNA is TGTGCCAGTACCGGCGGGGGTAACTATGGCTACACCTTC. Its translation is CASTGGGNYGYTF.

Ten or more counts support this clonotype. The chain recombines TRBV6-6 with TRBJ2-3; D is ambiguous. The V gene's germline CDR1 is MNHNY and CDR2 SVGAGI (reference sequence). V was shortened by 2 bases and J by 1 base, with 4 bases between the two germline ends. The CDR3 contains 13 residues. CDR3 amino acids: CASSYGRTDTQYF. The CDR3 DNA follows: TGTGCCAGCAGTTACGGGCGCACAGATACGCAGTATTTT.

Many counts were recorded for this clonotype. CDR3 in DNA: TGTGCCAGCAGTGATACACCGGGAGAGCTGTTTTTT. Its protein product is CASSDTPGELFF. This chain connects TRBV6-4 to TRBJ2-2; D might be TRBD2 (5 bases). Trimming removed 3 bases from V and 11 bases from J, with 10 bases in between. Germline lookup yields CDR1 MRHNA and CDR2 SNTAGT. This CDR3 is 12 amino acids long.